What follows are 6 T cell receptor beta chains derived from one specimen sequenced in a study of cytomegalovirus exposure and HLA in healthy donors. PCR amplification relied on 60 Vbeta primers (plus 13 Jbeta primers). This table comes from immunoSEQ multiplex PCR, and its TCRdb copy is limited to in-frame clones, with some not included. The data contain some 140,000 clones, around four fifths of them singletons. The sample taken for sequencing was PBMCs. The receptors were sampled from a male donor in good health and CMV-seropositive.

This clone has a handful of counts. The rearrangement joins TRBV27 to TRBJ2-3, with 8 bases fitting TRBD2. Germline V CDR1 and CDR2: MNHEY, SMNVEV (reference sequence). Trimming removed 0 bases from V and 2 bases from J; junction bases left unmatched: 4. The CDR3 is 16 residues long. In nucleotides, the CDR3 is TGTGCCAGCAGTTTATCTTGGACTAGCTACACAGATACGCAGTATTTT. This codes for CASSLSWTSYTDTQYF.

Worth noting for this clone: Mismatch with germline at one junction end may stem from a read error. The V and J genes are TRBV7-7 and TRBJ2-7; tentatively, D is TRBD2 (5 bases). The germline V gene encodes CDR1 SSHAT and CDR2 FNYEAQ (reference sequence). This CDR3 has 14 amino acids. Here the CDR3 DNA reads TGTGCTAGCAGCTTAGGAGGCGGTAACTACGAGCAGTACTTC. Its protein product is CASSLGGGNYEQYF.

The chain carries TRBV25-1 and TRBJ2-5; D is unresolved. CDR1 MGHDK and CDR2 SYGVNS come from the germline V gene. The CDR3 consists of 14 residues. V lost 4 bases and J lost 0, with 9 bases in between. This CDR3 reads CASSVWANQETQYF. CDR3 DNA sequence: TGTGCCAGCAGTGTCTGGGCAAACCAAGAGACCCAGTACTTC.

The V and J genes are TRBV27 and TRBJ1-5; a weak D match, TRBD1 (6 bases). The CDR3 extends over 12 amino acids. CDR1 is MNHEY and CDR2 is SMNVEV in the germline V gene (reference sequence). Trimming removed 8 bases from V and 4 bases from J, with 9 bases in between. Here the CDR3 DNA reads TGTGCCAGCCAGACAGGTAATCAGCCCCAGCATTTT. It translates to CASQTGNQPQHF.

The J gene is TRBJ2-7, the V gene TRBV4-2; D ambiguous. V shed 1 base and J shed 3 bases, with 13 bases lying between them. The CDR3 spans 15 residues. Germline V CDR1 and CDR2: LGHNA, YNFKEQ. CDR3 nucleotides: TGTGCCAGCAGCCAAGGGGCACAGTTGGGCTACGAGCAGTACTTC. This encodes CASSQGAQLGYEQYF.

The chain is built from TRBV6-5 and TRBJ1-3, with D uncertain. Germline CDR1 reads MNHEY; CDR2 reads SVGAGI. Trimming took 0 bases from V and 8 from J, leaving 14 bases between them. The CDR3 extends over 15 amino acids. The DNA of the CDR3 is TGTGCCAGCAGTTACTCGTCCGCCGGGGTGTACACCATATATTTT. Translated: CASSYSSAGVYTIYF.